This T cell receptor beta chain appears in the sequencing data of a study of T cell responses to AZD1222 COVID-19 vaccine. The CDR3 extends over 13 amino acids. Germline CDR1 reads SGHTA; CDR2 reads FQGTGA. The junction had 6 bases not matched to a gene; V was cut back by 4 bases and J by 11 bases. General observations from the study: Donors, mostly white British, included more females; clonal diversity was possibly underestimated. Across spike, vaccine-associated CD4 TCRs were found, dominant at 160-218 and 743-854.

Sequencing used immunoSEQ multiplex PCR; TCRdb keeps in-frame clones, though not all of them. Among some 250,000 clones listed, almost 95% were seen once. This clone was counted a single time. Antigen specificity is unknown. This TCR came from an adult who received the AZD1222 COVID-19 vaccine. This chain joins TRBV7-3 and TRBJ2-3, with TRBD2 identical over 10 bases. Sequenced material: peripheral blood, taken 28 days after the second AZD1222 dose. The CDR3 region has the DNA TGTGCCAGCAGCTCTCGGACTAGCGGAGGGCAGTATTTT. Translation: CASSSRTSGGQYF.